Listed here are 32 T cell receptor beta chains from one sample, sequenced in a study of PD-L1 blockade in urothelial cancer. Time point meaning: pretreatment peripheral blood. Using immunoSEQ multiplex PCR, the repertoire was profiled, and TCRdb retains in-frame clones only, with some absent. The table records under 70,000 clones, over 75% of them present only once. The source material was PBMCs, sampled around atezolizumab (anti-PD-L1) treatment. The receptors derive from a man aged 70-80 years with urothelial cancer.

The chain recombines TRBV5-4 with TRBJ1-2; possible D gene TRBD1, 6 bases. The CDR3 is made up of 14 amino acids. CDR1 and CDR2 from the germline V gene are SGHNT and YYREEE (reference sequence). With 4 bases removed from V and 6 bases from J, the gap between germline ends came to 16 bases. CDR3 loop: CASSTETGLDGYTF. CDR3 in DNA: TGTGCCAGCAGCACGGAGACAGGCCTGGATGGCTACACCTTC.

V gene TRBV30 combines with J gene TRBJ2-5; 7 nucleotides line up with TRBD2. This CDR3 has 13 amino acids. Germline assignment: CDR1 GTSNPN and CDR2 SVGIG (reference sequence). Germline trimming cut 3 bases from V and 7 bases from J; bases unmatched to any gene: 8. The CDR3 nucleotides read TGTGCCTGGAGATCGGGGGGACTTGGGACCCAGTACTTC. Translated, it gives CAWRSGGLGTQYF.

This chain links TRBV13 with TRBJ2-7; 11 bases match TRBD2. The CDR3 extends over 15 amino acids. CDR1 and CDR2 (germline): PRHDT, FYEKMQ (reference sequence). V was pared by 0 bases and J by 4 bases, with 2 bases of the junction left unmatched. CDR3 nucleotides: TGTGCCAGCAGCTTAGGACTAGCGGGAGCGTACGAGCAGTACTTC. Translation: CASSLGLAGAYEQYF.

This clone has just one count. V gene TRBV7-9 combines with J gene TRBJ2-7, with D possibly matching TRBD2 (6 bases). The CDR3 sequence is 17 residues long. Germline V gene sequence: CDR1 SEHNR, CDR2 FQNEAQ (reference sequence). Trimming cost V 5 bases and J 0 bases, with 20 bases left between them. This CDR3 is CASSRRGIASSSYEQYF. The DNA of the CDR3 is TGTGCCAGCAGCCGCCGGGGGATCGCTTCATCCTCCTACGAGCAGTACTTC.

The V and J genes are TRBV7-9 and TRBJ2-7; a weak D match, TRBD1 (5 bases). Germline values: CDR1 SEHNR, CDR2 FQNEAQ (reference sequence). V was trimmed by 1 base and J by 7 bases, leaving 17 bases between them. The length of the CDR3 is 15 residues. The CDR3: CASSLVGARVGEQYF. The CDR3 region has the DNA TGTGCCAGCAGCTTAGTTGGGGCAAGGGTTGGTGAGCAGTACTTC.

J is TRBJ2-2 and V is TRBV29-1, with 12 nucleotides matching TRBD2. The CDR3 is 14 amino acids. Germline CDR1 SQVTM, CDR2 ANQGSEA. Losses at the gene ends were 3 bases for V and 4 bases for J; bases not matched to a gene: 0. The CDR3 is CSVEGLAGTGELFF. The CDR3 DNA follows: TGCAGCGTTGAGGGACTAGCGGGCACCGGGGAGCTGTTTTTT.

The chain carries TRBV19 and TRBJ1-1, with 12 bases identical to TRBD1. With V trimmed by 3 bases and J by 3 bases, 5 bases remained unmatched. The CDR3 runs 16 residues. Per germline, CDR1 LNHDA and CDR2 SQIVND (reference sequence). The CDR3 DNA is TGTGCCAGTAGTATTGGGACAGGGGGCTTTGACACTGAAGCTTTCTTT. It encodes CASSIGTGGFDTEAFF.

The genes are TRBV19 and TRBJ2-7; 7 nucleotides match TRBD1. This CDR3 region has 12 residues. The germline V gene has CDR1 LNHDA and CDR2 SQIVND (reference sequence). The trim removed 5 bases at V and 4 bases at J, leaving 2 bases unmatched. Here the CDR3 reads CASSSQGYEQYF. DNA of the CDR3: TGTGCCAGTAGTTCACAGGGGTACGAGCAGTACTTC.

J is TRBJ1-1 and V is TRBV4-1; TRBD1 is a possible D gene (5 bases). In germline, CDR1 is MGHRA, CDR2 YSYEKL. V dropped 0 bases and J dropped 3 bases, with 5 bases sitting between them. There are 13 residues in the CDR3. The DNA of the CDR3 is TGCGCCAGCAGCCAAGACAGGGACACTGAAGCTTTCTTT. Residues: CASSQDRDTEAFF.

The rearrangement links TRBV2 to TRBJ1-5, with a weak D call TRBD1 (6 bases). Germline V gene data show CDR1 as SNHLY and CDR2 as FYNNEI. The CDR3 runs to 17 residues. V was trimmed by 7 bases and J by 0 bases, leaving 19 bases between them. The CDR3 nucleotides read TGTGCCAGCATGCTGGGGGCAATGTCCCATAGCAATCAGCCCCAGCATTTT. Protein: CASMLGAMSHSNQPQHF.

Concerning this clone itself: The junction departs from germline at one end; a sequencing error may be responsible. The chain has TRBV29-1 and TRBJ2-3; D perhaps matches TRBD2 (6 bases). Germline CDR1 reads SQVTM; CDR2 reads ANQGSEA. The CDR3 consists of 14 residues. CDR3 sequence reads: CSVEGGAGGDTQYF. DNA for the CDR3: TGCAGCGTCGAAGGAGGGGCCGGGGGAGATACGCAGTATTTT.

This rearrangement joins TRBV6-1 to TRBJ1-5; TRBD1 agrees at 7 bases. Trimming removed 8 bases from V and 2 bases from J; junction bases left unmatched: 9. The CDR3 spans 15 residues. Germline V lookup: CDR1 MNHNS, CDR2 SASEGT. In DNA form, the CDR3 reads TGTGCCAGCGGAGGGGGCACCCAGGGCAATCAGCCCCAGCATTTT. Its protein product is CASGGGTQGNQPQHF.

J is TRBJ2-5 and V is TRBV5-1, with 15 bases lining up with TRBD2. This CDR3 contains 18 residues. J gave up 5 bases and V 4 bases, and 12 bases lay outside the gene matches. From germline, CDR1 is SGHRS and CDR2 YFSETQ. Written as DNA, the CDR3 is TGCGCCAGCAGCCCCGGACTAGCGGGAGGGCCCGGGGTGGAGACCCAGTACTTC. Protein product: CASSPGLAGGPGVETQYF. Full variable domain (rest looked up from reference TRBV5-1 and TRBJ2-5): KAGVTQTPRYLIKTRGQQVTLSCSPISGHRSVSWYQQTPGQGLQFLFEYFSETQRNKGNFPGRFSGRQFSNSRSEMNVSTLELGDSALYLCASSPGLAGGPGVETQYFGPGTRLLVL.

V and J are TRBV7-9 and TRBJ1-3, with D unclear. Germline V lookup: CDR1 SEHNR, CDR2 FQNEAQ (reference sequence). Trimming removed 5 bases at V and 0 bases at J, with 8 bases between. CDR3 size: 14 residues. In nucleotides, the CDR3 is TGTGCCAGCAGCGGGAGAAACTCTGGAAACACCATATATTTT. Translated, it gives CASSGRNSGNTIYF. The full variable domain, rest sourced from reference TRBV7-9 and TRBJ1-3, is DTGVSQNPRHKITKRGQNVTFRCDPISEHNRLYWYRQTLGQGPEFLTYFQNEAQLEKSRLLSDRFSAERPKGSFSTLEIQRTEQGDSAMYLCASSGRNSGNTIYFGEGSWLTVV.

The CDR3 is CASSSRLAGINEQFF. In nucleotides, the CDR3 is TGTGCCAGCAGCTCTAGACTAGCGGGAATCAATGAGCAGTTCTTC. The J gene is TRBJ2-1, the V gene TRBV5-4; 11 positions match TRBD2. The junction had 5 bases not matched to a gene; V was cut back by 3 bases and J by 6 bases. CDR3 length: 15 amino acids. From germline, CDR1 is SGHNT and CDR2 YYREEE (reference sequence).

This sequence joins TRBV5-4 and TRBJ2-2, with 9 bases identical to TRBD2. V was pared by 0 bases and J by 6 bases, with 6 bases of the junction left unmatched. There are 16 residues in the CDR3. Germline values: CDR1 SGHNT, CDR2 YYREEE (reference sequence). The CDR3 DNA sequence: TGTGCCAGCAGCTTGGCCCCTAGCGGGACGTCCGGGGAGCTGTTTTTT. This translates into CASSLAPSGTSGELFF.

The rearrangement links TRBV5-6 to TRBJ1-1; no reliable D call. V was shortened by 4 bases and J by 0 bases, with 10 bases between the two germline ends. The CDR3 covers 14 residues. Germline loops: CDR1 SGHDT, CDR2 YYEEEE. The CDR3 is CASSPAALNTEAFF. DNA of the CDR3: TGTGCCAGCAGCCCGGCGGCCTTGAACACTGAAGCTTTCTTT.

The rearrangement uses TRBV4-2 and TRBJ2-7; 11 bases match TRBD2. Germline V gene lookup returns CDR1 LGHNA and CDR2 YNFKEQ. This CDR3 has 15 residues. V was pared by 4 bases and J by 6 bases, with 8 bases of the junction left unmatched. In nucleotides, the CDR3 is TGTGCCAGCAGCCCCGCGACTAGCGGGATGGGCGAGCAGTACTTC. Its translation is CASSPATSGMGEQYF.

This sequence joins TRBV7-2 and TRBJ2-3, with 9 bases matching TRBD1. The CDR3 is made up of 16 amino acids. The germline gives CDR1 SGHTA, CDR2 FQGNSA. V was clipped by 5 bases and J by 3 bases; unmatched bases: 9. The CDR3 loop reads CASSTGQGRLTDTQYF. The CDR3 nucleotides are TGTGCCAGCAGCACCGGACAGGGGCGTTTGACAGATACGCAGTATTTT.

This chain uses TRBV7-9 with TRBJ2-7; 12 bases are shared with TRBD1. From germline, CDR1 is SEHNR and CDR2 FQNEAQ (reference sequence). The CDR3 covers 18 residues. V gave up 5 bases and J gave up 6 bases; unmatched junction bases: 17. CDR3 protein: CASSPPGTGGALIPEQYF. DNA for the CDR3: TGTGCCAGCAGCCCTCCCGGGACAGGGGGCGCCTTAATCCCCGAGCAGTACTTC. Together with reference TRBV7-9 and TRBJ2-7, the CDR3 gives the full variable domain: DTGVSQNPRHKITKRGQNVTFRCDPISEHNRLYWYRQTLGQGPEFLTYFQNEAQLEKSRLLSDRFSAERPKGSFSTLEIQRTEQGDSAMYLCASSPPGTGGALIPEQYFGPGTRLTVT.

The CDR3 region is CASSDRVGGIQPQHF. The CDR3 DNA reads as TGTGCCAGCAGTGACAGGGTCGGGGGAATTCAGCCCCAGCATTTT. The rearrangement uses TRBV6-6 and TRBJ1-5, with TRBD1 matching over 7 bases. V dropped 5 bases and J dropped 6; count of bases not matched to a gene: 10. This CDR3 spans 15 amino acids. Germline assignment: CDR1 MNHNY and CDR2 SVGAGI (reference sequence).

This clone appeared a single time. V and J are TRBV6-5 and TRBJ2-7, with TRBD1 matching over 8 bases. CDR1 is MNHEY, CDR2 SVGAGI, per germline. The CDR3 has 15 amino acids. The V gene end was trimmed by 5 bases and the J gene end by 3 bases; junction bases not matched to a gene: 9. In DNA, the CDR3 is TGTGCCAGCAGTCAACAGGGGGTGAGAGGCTACGAGCAGTACTTC. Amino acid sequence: CASSQQGVRGYEQYF.

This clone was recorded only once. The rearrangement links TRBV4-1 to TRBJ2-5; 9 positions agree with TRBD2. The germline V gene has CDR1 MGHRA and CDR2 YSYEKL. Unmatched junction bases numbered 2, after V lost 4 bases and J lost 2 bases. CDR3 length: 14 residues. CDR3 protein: CASSPGLAQETQYF. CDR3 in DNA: TGCGCCAGCAGCCCCGGACTAGCGCAAGAGACCCAGTACTTC.

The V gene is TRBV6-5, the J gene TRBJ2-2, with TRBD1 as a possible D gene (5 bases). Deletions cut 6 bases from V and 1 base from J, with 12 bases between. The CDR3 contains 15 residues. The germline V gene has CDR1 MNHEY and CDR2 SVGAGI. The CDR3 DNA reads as TGTGCCAGCAGCTATACCAGGGTGAACACCGGGGAGCTGTTTTTT. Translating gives CASSYTRVNTGELFF.

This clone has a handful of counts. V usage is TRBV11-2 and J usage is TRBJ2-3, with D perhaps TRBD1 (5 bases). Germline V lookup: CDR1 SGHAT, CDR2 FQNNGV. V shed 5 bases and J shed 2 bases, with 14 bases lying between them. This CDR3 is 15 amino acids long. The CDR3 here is CASSLIPGATDTQYF. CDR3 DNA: TGTGCCAGCAGCCTGATTCCTGGGGCCACAGATACGCAGTATTTT. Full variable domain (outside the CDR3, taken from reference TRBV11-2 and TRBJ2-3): EAGVAQSPRYKIIEKRQSVAFWCNPISGHATLYWYQQILGQGPKLLIQFQNNGVVDDSQLPKDRFSAERLKGVDSTLKIQPAKLEDSAVYLCASSLIPGATDTQYFGPGTRLTVL.

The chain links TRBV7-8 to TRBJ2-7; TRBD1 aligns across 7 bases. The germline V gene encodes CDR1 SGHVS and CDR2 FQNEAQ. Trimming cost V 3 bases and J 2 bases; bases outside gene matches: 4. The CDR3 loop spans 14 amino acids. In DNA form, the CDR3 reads TGTGCCAGCAGCTTCTTGACAGGGACCTACGAGCAGTACTTC. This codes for CASSFLTGTYEQYF.

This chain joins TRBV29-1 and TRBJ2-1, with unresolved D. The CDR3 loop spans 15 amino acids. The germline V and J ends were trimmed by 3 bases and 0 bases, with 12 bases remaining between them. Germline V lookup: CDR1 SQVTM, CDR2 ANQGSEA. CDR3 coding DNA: TGCAGCGTTGACGGTGTCTCTAGCTCCTACAATGAGCAGTTCTTC. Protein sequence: CSVDGVSSSYNEQFF.

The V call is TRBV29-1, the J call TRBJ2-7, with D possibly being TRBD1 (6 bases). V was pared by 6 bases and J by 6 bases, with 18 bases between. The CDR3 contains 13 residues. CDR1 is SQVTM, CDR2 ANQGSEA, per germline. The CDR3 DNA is TGCAGCGTCGGAGGCACAGGGAGAGGCGAGCAGTACTTC. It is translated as CSVGGTGRGEQYF.

The CDR3: CASSTGTSGSHEQFF. The CDR3 DNA reads TGTGCCAGCAGTACCGGGACTAGCGGGAGCCATGAGCAGTTCTTC. This chain connects TRBV28 to TRBJ2-1; TRBD2 agrees at 14 bases. After removal of 5 bases from V and 8 bases from J, the junction contained 5 bases not matched to a gene. The CDR3 is made up of 15 amino acids. Per the germline V gene, CDR1 is MDHEN and CDR2 is SYDVKM.

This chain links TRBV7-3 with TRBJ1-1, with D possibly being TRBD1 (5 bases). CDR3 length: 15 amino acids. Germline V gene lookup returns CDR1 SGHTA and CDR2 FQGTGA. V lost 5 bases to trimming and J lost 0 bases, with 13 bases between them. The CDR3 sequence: CASSHEPGLNTEAFF. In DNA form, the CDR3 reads TGTGCCAGCAGCCACGAGCCAGGGTTGAACACTGAAGCTTTCTTT.

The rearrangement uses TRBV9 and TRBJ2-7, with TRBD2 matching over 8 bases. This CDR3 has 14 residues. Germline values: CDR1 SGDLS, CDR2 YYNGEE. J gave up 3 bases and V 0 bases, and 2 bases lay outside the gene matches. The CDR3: CASSVDSGSYEQYF. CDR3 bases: TGTGCCAGCAGCGTAGACAGCGGGAGCTACGAGCAGTACTTC.

The CDR3 nucleotides are TGTGCCAGCAGTGGCCAGGTTGGCGAGCAGTACTTC. Amino acid sequence: CASSGQVGEQYF. The rearrangement links TRBV27 to TRBJ2-7; D call uncertain. The V end was cut by 5 bases, the J end by 6 bases, with 11 bases between. Germline lookup yields CDR1 MNHEY and CDR2 SMNVEV (reference sequence). This CDR3 spans 12 amino acids.